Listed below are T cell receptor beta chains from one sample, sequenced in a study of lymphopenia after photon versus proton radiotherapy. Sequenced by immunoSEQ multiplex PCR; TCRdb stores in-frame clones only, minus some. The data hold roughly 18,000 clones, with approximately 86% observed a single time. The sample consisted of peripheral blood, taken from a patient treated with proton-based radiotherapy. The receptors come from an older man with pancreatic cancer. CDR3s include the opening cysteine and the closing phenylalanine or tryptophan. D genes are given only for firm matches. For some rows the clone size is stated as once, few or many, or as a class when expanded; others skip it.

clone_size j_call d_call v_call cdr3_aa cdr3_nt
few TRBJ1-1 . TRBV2 CASVRRGSTEAFF TGTGCCAGCGTACGAAGGGGGAGCACTGAAGCTTTCTTT
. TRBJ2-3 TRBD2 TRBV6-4 CASSARGGGGTDTQYF TGTGCCAGCAGTGCTCGGGGGGGAGGAGGCACAGATACGCAGTATTTT
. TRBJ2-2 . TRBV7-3 CASSLTGSGGGSTGELFF TGTGCCAGCAGCTTAACGGGGTCCGGGGGAGGCTCCACCGGGGAGCTGTTTTTT
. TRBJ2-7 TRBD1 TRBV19 CASSTQGDYEQYF TGTGCCAGTAGTACTCAGGGGGACTACGAGCAGTACTTC
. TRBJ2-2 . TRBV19 CASTTSQEAGELFF TGTGCCAGTACCACCTCTCAGGAGGCCGGGGAGCTGTTTTTT
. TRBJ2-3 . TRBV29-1 CSVDPGSTDTQYF TGCAGCGTTGACCCCGGGAGCACAGATACGCAGTATTTT
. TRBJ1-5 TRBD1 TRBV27 CASSRQGQDQPQHF TGTGCCAGCAGTCGACAGGGACAAGATCAGCCCCAGCATTTT
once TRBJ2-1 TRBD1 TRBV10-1 CASSESRTGGYEQFF TGCGCCAGCAGTGAGTCCCGGACAGGGGGGTATGAGCAGTTCTTC
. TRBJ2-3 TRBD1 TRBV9 CASSVSTGAFTDTQYF TGTGCCAGCAGCGTATCTACAGGGGCCTTCACAGATACGCAGTATTTT
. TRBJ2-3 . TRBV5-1 CASSWTWTIGGTDTQYF TGCGCCAGCAGCTGGACGTGGACCATCGGGGGCACAGATACGCAGTATTTT
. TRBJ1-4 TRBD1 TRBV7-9 CASRNRGRGEKLFF TGTGCCAGCCGCAACAGGGGGCGCGGTGAAAAACTGTTTTTT
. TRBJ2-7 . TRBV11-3 CASANPSGTPLYF TGTGCCAGCGCGAACCCCTCGGGGACCCCCCTGTACTTC
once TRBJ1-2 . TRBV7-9 CASSLVGLDTDGYTF TGTGCCAGCAGCTTAGTTGGCCTTGACACAGACGGCTACACCTTC
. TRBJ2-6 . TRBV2 CASSERKGNVLTF TGTGCCAGCAGTGAGAGAAAGGGCAACGTCCTGACTTTC
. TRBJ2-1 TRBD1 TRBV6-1 CASSIRDRVYEQFF TGTGCCAGCAGTATCCGGGACAGGGTTTATGAGCAGTTCTTC
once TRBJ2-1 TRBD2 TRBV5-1 CASSTTSGRAVQFF TGCGCCAGCAGCACCACTAGCGGGAGGGCCGTGCAGTTCTTC
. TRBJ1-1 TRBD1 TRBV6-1 CASSGGNRGTEAFF TGTGCCAGCAGTGGGGGTAACAGGGGCACTGAAGCTTTCTTT
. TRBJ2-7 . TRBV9 CASSASADGSYEQYF TGTGCCAGCAGCGCTTCCGCGGACGGTTCCTACGAGCAGTACTTC
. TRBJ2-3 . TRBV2 CASSGSVGTDTQYF TGTGCCAGCAGTGGAAGTGTAGGCACAGATACGCAGTATTTT
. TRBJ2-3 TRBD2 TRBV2 CASSRGLAGTTDTQYF TGTGCCAGCAGTCGAGGACTAGCGGGGACCACAGATACGCAGTATTTT
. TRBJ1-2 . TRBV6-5 CASSSPGHSNYGYTF TGTGCCAGCAGTTCCCCGGGACACAGTAACTATGGCTACACCTTC
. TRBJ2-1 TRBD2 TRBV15 CATSRDASTSGKNEQFF TGTGCCACCAGCAGAGATGCATCCACTAGCGGGAAAAATGAGCAGTTCTTC
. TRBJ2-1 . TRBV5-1 CASSSVYEQFF TGCGCCAGCAGCTCTGTATATGAGCAGTTCTTC
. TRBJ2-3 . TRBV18 CASNTGSSTDTQYF TGTGCCAGCAACACCGGGTCCAGCACAGATACGCAGTATTTT
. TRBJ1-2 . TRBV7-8 CASSIDPKGPNGYTF TGTGCCAGCAGCATTGACCCGAAGGGGCCAAATGGCTACACCTTC
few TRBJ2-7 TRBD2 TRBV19 CASSMGLAGGPSYEQYF TGTGCCAGTAGTATGGGACTAGCGGGAGGGCCTTCCTACGAGCAGTACTTC
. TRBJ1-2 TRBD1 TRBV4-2 CASSPEYRQGRQGYTF TGTGCCAGCAGTCCAGAGTACCGACAGGGGAGGCAAGGCTACACCTTC
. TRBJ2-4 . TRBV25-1 CASRRAGKNIQYF TGTGCCAGCAGGAGGGCAGGGAAAAACATTCAGTACTTC
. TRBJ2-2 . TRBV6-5 CASSLDGLTGELFF TGTGCCAGCAGTCTAGATGGGTTGACCGGGGAGCTGTTTTTT
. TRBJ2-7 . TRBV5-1 CASSLASGYEQYF TGCGCCAGCAGCTTGGCCTCGGGTTACGAGCAGTACTTC
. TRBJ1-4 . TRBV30 CAWSLRPRDNEKLFF TGTGCCTGGAGTCTCCGACCGAGAGATAATGAAAAACTGTTTTTT
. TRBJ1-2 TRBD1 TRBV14 CASSQEWDRAGYDYGYTF TGTGCCAGCAGCCAAGAATGGGACAGGGCCGGTTACGACTATGGCTACACCTTC
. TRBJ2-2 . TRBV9 CASSVADYGELFF TGTGCCAGCAGCGTAGCTGACTACGGGGAGCTGTTTTTT
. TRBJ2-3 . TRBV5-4 CASSPPLKRSTDTQYF TGTGCCAGCAGCCCACCGCTGAAGAGAAGCACAGATACGCAGTATTTT
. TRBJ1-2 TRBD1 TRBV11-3 CASSLRGRGHMSYGYTF TGTGCCAGCAGCTTGAGGGGCAGGGGGCATATGAGCTATGGCTACACCTTC
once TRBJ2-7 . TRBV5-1 CASSMSGSYEQYF TGCGCCAGCAGTATGTCCGGCTCCTACGAGCAGTACTTC
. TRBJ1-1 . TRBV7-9 CASSPSDANTEAFF TGTGCCAGCAGCCCATCGGACGCGAACACTGAAGCTTTCTTT
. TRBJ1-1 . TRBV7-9 CASSLFLNTEAFF TGTGCCAGCAGCTTATTTTTGAACACTGAAGCTTTCTTT
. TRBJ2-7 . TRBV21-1 CASSKVGQSEQYF TGTGCCAGCAGCAAAGTAGGCCAGTCCGAGCAGTACTTC
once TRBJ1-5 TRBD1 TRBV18 CASSPPGQGNQPQHF TGTGCCAGCTCACCGCCGGGACAGGGGAATCAGCCCCAGCATTTT
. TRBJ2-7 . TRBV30 CAWSASTAEQYF TGTGCCTGGAGTGCCTCGACAGCCGAGCAGTACTTC
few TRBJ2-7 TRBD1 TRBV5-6 CASRRTGVIHEQYF TGTGCCAGCAGGAGAACAGGGGTAATCCACGAGCAGTACTTC